This T cell receptor beta chain was captured by sequencing in a study of cytomegalovirus exposure and HLA in healthy donors. Though nominally healthy at sampling, donors likely had unrecorded immune exposures. The study ran its PCR with 60 Vbeta and 13 Jbeta primers. The protocol was immunoSEQ multiplex PCR, while the TCRdb copy is restricted to in-frame clones and leaves out a portion. Of around 140,000 clones detected, around 80% appear once; the ten largest clones hold about 1.5%. Looked up from germline, CDR1 is MDHEN and CDR2 is SYDVKM. CDR3 length: 14 amino acids. The V segment lost 6 bases and the J segment 5 bases; nucleotides outside the gene matches: 5. As regards this clone: Antigen specificity is unknown.

Notes on the study in general: TCR beta V- and J-gene trimming was later associated with a missense DCLRE1C variant. Indistinguishability led to the exclusion of some V segments, TRBV6-2 and TRBV6-3 included.

The gene calls are TRBV28 and TRBJ2-3, with TRBD1 identical over 10 bases. The sample consisted of PBMCs. The sequence was collected from a female donor in good health and CMV-seronegative. The CDR3 loop is CASRRQGAIDTQYF. The CDR3 region has the DNA TGTGCCAGCAGGCGACAGGGGGCGATAGATACGCAGTATTTT.